This T cell receptor beta chain was recovered during a study of CD4 T cell repertoires in COVID-19. Overall study results and limits: Sharing of several most expanded SARS-CoV-2-reactive clonotypes across memory subsets suggested intraclonal diversification.

Data came from immunoSEQ multiplex PCR; TCRdb stores just in-frame clones and leaves some out. The sample has tens of thousands of clones, 80% to 90% seen once. These memory T cells were uncultured and sequenced directly after ex vivo isolation. CDR1 MNHEY and CDR2 SVGAGI come from the germline V gene. This CDR3 has 15 residues. The ends lost 6 bases at V and 3 bases at J; junction bases unmatched: 11. As concerns this clone: What it binds is not known.

The receptor was isolated from a human donor who had COVID-19. The chain is built from TRBV6-5 and TRBJ2-7; 7 bases agree with TRBD1. The sequencing here drew on central memory CD4+ T cells from blood, taken before the COVID-19 pandemic. The CDR3 loop is CASRPNRDSLYEQYF. DNA for the CDR3: TGTGCCAGCAGACCCAACCGGGACAGCCTCTACGAGCAGTACTTC.